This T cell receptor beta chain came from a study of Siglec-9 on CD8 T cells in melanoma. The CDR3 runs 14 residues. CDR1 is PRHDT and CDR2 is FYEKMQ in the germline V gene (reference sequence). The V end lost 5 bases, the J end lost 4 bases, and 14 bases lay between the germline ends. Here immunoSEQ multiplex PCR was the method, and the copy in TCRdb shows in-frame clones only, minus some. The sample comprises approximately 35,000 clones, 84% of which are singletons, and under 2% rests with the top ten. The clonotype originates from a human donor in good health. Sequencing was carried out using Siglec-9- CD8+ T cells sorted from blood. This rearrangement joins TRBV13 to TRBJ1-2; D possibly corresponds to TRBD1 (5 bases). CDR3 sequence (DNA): TGTGCCAGCAGCCATACAGGAGTAATCTATGGCTACACCTTC. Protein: CASSHTGVIYGYTF.